Listed here are 13 T cell receptor beta chains from one sample, sequenced in a study of OX40 agonist ivuxolimab in advanced cancers. TCRdb keeps only in-frame clones here, not all; method: immunoSEQ multiplex PCR. This table has 69,000 or so clones, roughly 82% appearing once. The sequencing used CD4+ or CD8+ T cells sorted from blood, collected in a trial of the OX40 agonist ivuxolimab. The receptors shown here come from an adult with an advanced solid tumor such as melanoma, head and neck, liver or kidney cancer.

The V and J genes are TRBV7-8 and TRBJ2-5; TRBD2 agrees at 7 bases. V gave up 4 bases and J gave up 4 bases; unmatched junction bases: 3. The CDR3 consists of 13 residues. Looked up from germline, CDR1 is SGHVS and CDR2 is FQNEAQ. The CDR3 spells CASSWTRGETQYF. CDR3 nucleotides: TGTGCCAGCAGCTGGACTAGGGGAGAGACCCAGTACTTC.

V and J are TRBV18 and TRBJ2-2; 10 bases align to TRBD2. This CDR3 contains 16 residues. CDR1 and CDR2 from the germline V gene are KGHSH and LQKENI. Germline trimming cut 3 bases from V and 6 bases from J; bases unmatched to any gene: 7. In DNA form, the CDR3 reads TGTGCCAGCTCACCGACCGGGACTAGCGCCGCCGGGGAGCTGTTTTTT. Its protein is CASSPTGTSAAGELFF.

V usage is TRBV6-5 and J usage is TRBJ1-1; D gene unclear. CDR1 MNHEY and CDR2 SVGAGI come from the germline V gene. With 3 bases removed from V and 7 bases from J, the gap between germline ends came to 18 bases. CDR3 size: 15 residues. In DNA, the CDR3 is TGTGCCAGCAGTTATAGTGGCGGTATGAGGGTTGAAGCTTTCTTT. It encodes CASSYSGGMRVEAFF.

This rearrangement joins TRBV6-6 to TRBJ1-2; 7 nucleotides match TRBD1. CDR3 length: 14 residues. V was clipped by 4 bases and J by 8 bases; unmatched bases: 10. Looked up from germline, CDR1 is MNHNY and CDR2 is SVGAGI (reference sequence). This CDR3 is CASSSGQRVRGYTF. CDR3 sequence (DNA): TGTGCCAGCAGTTCGGGACAGCGTGTGCGGGGCTACACCTTC.

The chain joins TRBV7-6 to TRBJ2-2; D unresolved. Looked up from germline, CDR1 is SGHVS and CDR2 is FNYEAQ. CDR3 length equals 14 residues. V gave up 1 base and J gave up 6 bases, with 9 bases separating them. CDR3 sequence: CASSLGLRPGELFF. The CDR3 DNA sequence: TGTGCCAGCAGCTTAGGTTTAAGGCCCGGGGAGCTGTTTTTT.

The rearrangement joins TRBV2 to TRBJ2-5; D is possibly TRBD2 (5 bases). Germline V gives CDR1 SNHLY, CDR2 FYNNEI. The V end lost 2 bases, the J end lost 4 bases, and 8 bases lay between the germline ends. This CDR3 comprises 13 residues. CDR3 coding DNA: TGTGCCAGCAGTGAATACCGGGGAGAGACCCAGTACTTC. Translation: CASSEYRGETQYF.

The chain employs TRBV7-7 and TRBJ2-7; D call uncertain. This CDR3 has 14 residues. Germline CDR1 SSHAT, CDR2 FNYEAQ (reference sequence). Trimming removed 5 bases at V and 0 bases at J, with 11 bases between. CDR3 in amino acids: CASSPGRSSYEQYF. The CDR3 DNA reads TGTGCCAGCAGCCCCGGCAGGAGCTCCTACGAGCAGTACTTC.

The J gene is TRBJ1-5, the V gene TRBV2, with unresolved D. The germline V gene encodes CDR1 SNHLY and CDR2 FYNNEI. V lost 6 bases to trimming and J lost 10 bases, with 16 bases between them. The CDR3 has 13 residues. In DNA form, the CDR3 reads TGTGCCAGCAGAGACACCTATGAGGGACCCCAGCATTTT. This translates into CASRDTYEGPQHF.

J is TRBJ1-2 and V is TRBV29-1, with D tentatively TRBD1 (5 bases). V dropped 4 bases and J dropped 7 bases, with 16 bases sitting between them. Per germline, CDR1 SQVTM and CDR2 ANQGSEA. The CDR3 sequence is 13 residues long. CDR3 sequence (DNA): TGCAGCGTTGGGGGGGACTTAATAGTTGGCTACACCTTC. This codes for CSVGGDLIVGYTF. The variable domain in full, with the rest retrieved from reference TRBV29-1 and TRBJ1-2, is SAVISQKPSRDICQRGTSLTIQCQVDSQVTMMFWYRQQPGQSLTLIATANQGSEATYESGFVIDKFPISRPNLTFSTLTVSNMSPEDSSIYLCSVGGDLIVGYTFGSGTRLTVV.

The genes are TRBV6-6 and TRBJ1-6; TRBD1 is a possible D gene (6 bases). V lost 6 bases and J lost 7, with 10 bases in between. From germline, CDR1 is MNHNY and CDR2 SVGAGI (reference sequence). The CDR3 extends over 13 amino acids. The CDR3 DNA sequence: TGTGCCAGCAGGGGGGACACGAATTCACCCCTCCACTTT. Protein product: CASRGDTNSPLHF.

This clone was counted between two and nine times. CDR3: CASSALAARNEQFF. The CDR3 bases are TGTGCCAGCAGCGCCCTAGCCGCCCGCAATGAGCAGTTCTTC. This chain uses TRBV9 with TRBJ2-1; TRBD2 is a possible D gene (5 bases). The germline V gene encodes CDR1 SGDLS and CDR2 YYNGEE. V lost 3 bases and J 6 bases, leaving 13 bases between the germline ends. The CDR3 covers 14 residues.

The chain employs TRBV28 and TRBJ2-4; 14 nucleotides agree with TRBD2. Trimming at V came to 3 bases and at J to 1 base, leaving 11 bases not matched to a gene. The CDR3 consists of 20 residues. Germline CDR1 and CDR2: MDHEN and SYDVKM. CDR3 sequence: CASSFVFGLAGGMAKNIQYF. The CDR3 DNA is TGTGCCAGCAGTTTTGTTTTCGGACTAGCGGGAGGTATGGCCAAAAACATTCAGTACTTC.

The J gene is TRBJ2-1, the V gene TRBV5-6; TRBD2 matches 10 bases. Looked up from germline, CDR1 is SGHDT and CDR2 is YYEEEE. V lost 0 bases, J lost 10 bases, and 4 bases stayed unmatched. The length of the CDR3 is 14 residues. DNA for the CDR3: TGTGCCAGCAGCTTGGCTAGCGGGAGTTTGGAGCAGTTCTTC. It specifies CASSLASGSLEQFF. The full variable domain, its missing parts supplied by reference TRBV5-6 and TRBJ2-1, is DAGVTQSPTHLIKTRGQQVTLRCSPKSGHDTVSWYQQALGQGPQFIFQYYEEEERQRGNFPDRFSGHQFPNYSSELNVNALLLGDSALYLCASSLASGSLEQFFGPGTRLTVL.